The entry below gives a single T cell receptor beta chain sequence along with its context. Its specific antigen is unknown. No base-level quality is on record; no much larger clone is a single base apart. The cohort was made up of several hundred healthy bone marrow donors. Cohort members were all nominally healthy when sampled, although unrecorded immune exposures were likely present. The donor tested CMV seropositive and was one of the 289 seropositive cohort members. A peripheral blood sample was provided by each donor, and peripheral blood mononuclear cells were used for TCR beta sequencing. The Qiagen DNeasy Blood Extraction Kit was used to extract genomic DNA from the blood cell samples. V and J are truncated by 6 bases and 0 bases respectively, leaving an intervening sequence of 9 bases. Sequences SQVTM (CDR1) and ANQGSEA (CDR2) are obtained from the germline V gene. Its CDR3 holds 13 amino acids, cysteine through phenylalanine. Only the CDR3 part of the read is kept: 39 bases, read in frame from the first base.

These data originate in a study of cytomegalovirus exposure and HLA in healthy donors (dated by TCRdb to 2016 to 2017). Study-level background: According to an earlier analysis of 550 to 700 of the donors, some 170 million T cells yielded 90 million to 130 million unique TCR beta sequences and about 280 Gb of sequence data. The study aimed to test whether signatures of past pathogen exposure could be identified by cataloging public T cell receptors. Roughly 5 DR-DQ haplotypes were handled as single units for association and clustering because linkage in the cohort was strong. A later analysis re-analyzed previously published TCR beta repertoires from 600 to 850 donors and added high-resolution HLA genotyping to study TCR occurrence patterns. Class I and class II HLA loci were covered by the typing at four-digit resolution. The number of donors typed differed by locus, with 629-630 for A, B, C, DRB1 and DQB1, about 500 for DQA1, about 610 for DPA1, and around 460 for DPB1. Donor age, sex, ethnicity and CMV serostatus were collected together with the repertoire data. The later analysis used no new phenotypic data to find candidate immune exposures, relying instead on TCR beta sequences and their occurrence across donors. Every discovery cohort repertoire had been produced on one sequencing platform. Genome-wide SNP genotypes for about 65% of the roughly 670 donors were used in a later genetic analysis, which treated that subset as a discovery cohort. In an earlier analysis of 550 to 700 of the donors, high-throughput TCR beta sequencing was used to judge whether each TCR beta V gene segment behaved as functional or pseudogenic. The genetic ancestry cluster associated with self-reported Caucasian donors included around 76% of the 398 genotyped donors. Among about 360 genotyped donors of the cohort, an average of around 240,000 unique TCR beta nucleotide sequences were sequenced per donor, around a sixth of them non-productive. The study used immunosequencing to profile the T cell repertoires of approximately 640 subjects and linked those repertoires to cytomegalovirus serostatus. To predict cytomegalovirus infection status, the study brought together high-throughput TCR immunosequencing, statistical association of individual TCRs with disease status, and machine learning. Along with the roughly 670-subject first cohort, a separate validation cohort of 120 different subjects was used. Roughly 300 gigabases of sequencing data and about 92 million unique TCR sequences made up an early release that covered approximately 650 HLA-typed donors. Study-wide conclusions, independent of this receptor: Because some donors lacked HLA typing at each locus, the association tests relied only on the typed subset. According to the authors, the approach could potentially be generalized to other disease states and immunological phenotypes. According to a later genetic analysis, donors in an Asian-associated ancestry cluster had fewer N-insertions in productive TCRs than the approximately 670-donor mean. For the cohort, immune exposure information was limited to CMV serostatus. In vitro tests confirmed that three of the cytomegalovirus-associated TCR beta chains recognize cytomegalovirus antigens. In a later analysis, the rate of TCR association differed among HLA loci, with DRB1 alleles having the most associated TCRs and HLA-C alleles having the fewest. The presence/absence analyses assumed that sequencing depth was roughly uniform across donors, and that assumption may not be true. An earlier analysis of around 540 of the donors showed that most TCR beta V segments appeared in productive rearrangements either about 87% or about 30% of the time, which broadly matched IMGT annotations. Strong co-occurrence of HLA alleles, especially DR and DQ, made assigning TCR associations to individual alleles difficult. Cytomegalovirus status was reported to be diagnosed by the classifier with high specificity and sensitivity in both the original and validation cohorts. The earlier analysis of nearly 600 of the donors excluded roughly 17 rarely observed V segments, including chromosome 9 orphons, because counts were too low. The sequencing pipeline was judged likely to have produced a cluster of highly shared sequence variants as a technical artifact. In this cohort, only TCR beta chains were sequenced, and detectable features were limited by the absence of alpha or paired-chain data. A later genetic analysis associated a missense DCLRE1C variant with V-gene and J-gene trimming of TCR beta chains, and an independent cohort replicated the association. A further reported finding was that TCR beta sequences accurately predicted the HLA-A and HLA-B alleles for most subjects in the first cohort. Compared with equally common non-associated chains, HLA-associated TCR beta chains in a later analysis were more clonally expanded and had lower generation probabilities. Correlated functional status among segregating V segments might be attributable to linkage disequilibrium, but an unknown experimental factor could not be ruled out. The 87-base-pair reads could not distinguish some IMGT-functional V segments, including TRBV6-2 and TRBV6-3, so those segments were excluded. In the study, approximately 160 TCR beta chains were listed as associated with cytomegalovirus. Most CMV-associated TCR beta chains appeared to be HLA-restricted in a later analysis, and the HLA associations seemed to be driven largely by CMV exposure. In a later analysis, some 17,000 TCR beta sequences were associated with specific HLA alleles at a false discovery rate of 0.05. According to a later analysis, parvovirus B19, influenza, CMV and Epstein-Barr virus appeared linked to several top co-occurrence clusters. While some public TCRs were present in many individuals, most TCR sequences turned up only very rarely across donors.

Receptors were amplified or captured by the immunoSEQ multiplex PCR assay. The multiplex PCR relied on a mix of 60 forward primers for TCR Vbeta segments and 13 reverse primers for TCR Jbeta segments. The CDR3 region of rearranged TCR beta genes was amplified from genomic DNA with a multiplex PCR assay. The Illumina HiSeq System was used to sequence the amplified TCR beta libraries as 87-base-pair reads. In the source study's methods: A later analysis counted tens of millions of unique TCR beta chains across the 700 or so repertoires, and approximately 11 million of these chains were shared by at least two donors. Raw reads were error-corrected and collapsed into unique sequences by a nearest-neighbor algorithm in which closely related sequences were merged to remove PCR and sequencing errors. Alignment of CDR3 sequences to IMGT reference sequences was used to assign V, D and J gene segments. For a sequence to be retained, a match of at least six nucleotides was required to both a V gene segment and a J gene segment. A rearrangement was called productive if the CDR3 had no stop codons and remained in frame with V and J, and every other rearrangement was called non-productive. CDR3 was defined according to IMGT convention as the region running from the second conserved V-encoded cysteine to the conserved J-encoded phenylalanine. The earlier analysis of fewer than 700 of the donors excluded sequences that lacked an unambiguous match to a single V gene segment. In an earlier analysis of approximately 610 of the donors, V segments were called functional above 56.7% productive rearrangements and were called segregating when the between-donor standard deviation exceeded 5%. A statistical classification framework was developed to diagnose cytomegalovirus status using the catalog of TCR beta chain sequences. In a later analysis, TCR nucleotide sequences were compared against IMGT/GENE-DB human TR gene sequences so that V and J genes could be assigned. In a later analysis, CDR3 sequences and most-parsimonious VDJ recombination scenarios were assigned using the TCRdist pipeline. In a later analysis, each TCR beta chain was defined by its CDR3 amino acid sequence together with its V-gene family, and reads lacking a unique V-gene family were excluded. To address suspected cross-contamination and a sequencing artifact, a later analysis removed roughly 580 highly shared, low-generation-probability nucleotide sequences. A later analysis calculated a clonal expansion index for each public chain from normalized within-repertoire ranks of inferred template counts. In a later analysis, generation probabilities were computed with a VDJ recombination model fitted to out-of-frame rearrangements, and the resulting probabilities were checked against IGoR. Hypergeometric tests were used in a later analysis to score TCR-TCR, TCR-HLA and TCR-CMV co-occurrence, with a repertoire-size bias correction applied to the TCR pairs. To estimate false discovery rates, a later analysis permuted the HLA or CMV assignments 20 times. In a later analysis, co-occurring TCRs were grouped with DBSCAN, and TCRdist sequence similarity was added when clustering was performed within HLA-allele-positive subsets. For co-occurrence clustering, repertoires with fewer than 30,000 or more than 120,000 public chains were excluded, along with four or five repertoires with anomalous nucleotide sharing. What TCRdb holds here is the immuneACCESS table cut down to in-frame rearrangements. Part of the clones is not present; checked against another copy, under half of the missing clones reflect an unresolved V gene, and the others are unexplained. The V and J calls and clone size are taken from that table; D and trimming were inferred from the DNA. For this sample there are around 97,000 clones; 79% appear just once. Of the sample, approximately 4.3% is held by the ten largest clones.

This clonotype was sampled from a man between 50 and 59 years old in good health and CMV-seropositive. Specimen: PBMCs. The rearranged chain carries TRBV29-1 and TRBJ2-1; no D gene is confidently identified. The CDR3 protein: CSVTVSSYNEQFF. At the DNA level, the sequence is TGCAGCGTCACAGTGAGCTCCTACAATGAGCAGTTCTTC.